The 18 T cell receptor beta chains presented below share a single source sample, sequenced in a study of radiation and T cells in renal cell carcinoma. The time point was: blood 2 weeks post-SBRT. Sample treatment: 15 Gy SBRT to primary tumor, nephrectomy 4 weeks later. This table comes from immunoSEQ multiplex PCR, and its TCRdb copy is limited to in-frame clones, with some not included. The sample consists of more than 150,000 clones, about 91% of them appearing once. The input for sequencing was blood, taken from a patient whose treatment included radiotherapy and nephrectomy. These receptor sequences come from a woman between 45 and 65 years old with renal cell carcinoma.

This clone came up a few times. This chain uses TRBV30 with TRBJ2-3, with TRBD2 identical over 8 bases. The V and J ends lost 0 bases and 2 bases, in that order; junction bases with no gene match: 7. Germline V lookup: CDR1 GTSNPN, CDR2 SVGIG (reference sequence). CDR3 size: 16 residues. For the CDR3, the DNA is TGTGCCTGGAGTGTACGAGGCGGGGGGAACACAGATACGCAGTATTTT. Protein product: CAWSVRGGGNTDTQYF.

The rearrangement links TRBV5-4 to TRBJ2-2; D not certain. The CDR3 runs to 13 residues. Per the germline V gene, CDR1 is SGHNT and CDR2 is YYREEE (reference sequence). The V end was cut by 4 bases, the J end by 7 bases, with 11 bases between. CDR3 amino acids: CASSTDDIGELFF. DNA for the CDR3: TGTGCCAGCAGCACGGATGATATCGGGGAGCTGTTTTTT.

A remark on this clone: Other DNA sequences in the sample encode the same CDR3. The chain couples TRBV7-9 to TRBJ1-2; 7 bases agree with TRBD1. Trimming removed 5 bases from V and 3 bases from J; junction bases left unmatched: 3. The CDR3 sequence is 13 residues long. Germline V gene sequence: CDR1 SEHNR, CDR2 FQNEAQ (reference sequence). The CDR3 here is CASSGQGDYGYTF. The DNA of the CDR3 is TGTGCCAGCAGCGGGCAGGGGGACTATGGCTACACCTTC.

The chain combines TRBV5-1 with TRBJ2-6; TRBD1 matches at 7 bases. Germline loops: CDR1 SGHRS, CDR2 YFSETQ. V lost 3 bases to trimming and J lost 4 bases; unmatched junction nucleotides: 7. This CDR3 is 16 amino acids long. The CDR3 reads CASSSATGVGANVLTF. In nucleotides, the CDR3 is TGCGCCAGCAGCTCCGCAACAGGGGTCGGGGCCAACGTCCTGACTTTC. Full variable domain (rest looked up from reference TRBV5-1 and TRBJ2-6): KAGVTQTPRYLIKTRGQQVTLSCSPISGHRSVSWYQQTPGQGLQFLFEYFSETQRNKGNFPGRFSGRQFSNSRSEMNVSTLELGDSALYLCASSSATGVGANVLTFGAGSRLTVL.

The V call is TRBV5-4, the J call TRBJ2-1, with 10 bases aligning to TRBD2. The V segment lost 4 bases and the J segment 8 bases; nucleotides outside the gene matches: 12. The CDR3 covers 16 residues. Germline V gene data show CDR1 as SGHNT and CDR2 as YYREEE (reference sequence). In DNA form, the CDR3 reads TGTGCCAGCAGCCTCAGAGCGGGGGGGCTTTCAGATGAGCAGTTCTTC. Translation gives CASSLRAGGLSDEQFF.

The genes are TRBV4-3 and TRBJ1-2; D call uncertain. CDR3 length equals 15 residues. The V gene lost 0 bases and the J gene lost 2 bases, with 10 bases spanning the gap. The V gene's germline CDR1 is LGHNA and CDR2 YSLEER. Here the CDR3 reads CASSQDRPANYGYTF. CDR3 bases: TGCGCCAGCAGCCAAGACCGGCCAGCCAACTATGGCTACACCTTC.

This clone appeared once. This chain connects TRBV2 to TRBJ1-2; D call uncertain. Germline V CDR1 and CDR2: SNHLY, FYNNEI. The length of the CDR3 is 13 residues. Trimming shortened V by 5 bases and J by 5 bases, and 12 bases separated the two germline ends. DNA of the CDR3: TGTGCCAGCAGTCCCGAGACTCTATATGGCTACACCTTC. Amino acids: CASSPETLYGYTF.

The rearrangement uses TRBV6-5 and TRBJ1-6, with D uncertain. The V gene's germline CDR1 is MNHEY and CDR2 SVGAGI. Trimming pared 4 bases from V and 7 bases from J, leaving 11 bases between. CDR3 size: 14 residues. CDR3 amino acids: CASSSSWTNSPLHF. In nucleotides, the CDR3 is TGTGCCAGCAGTTCGTCGTGGACCAATTCACCCCTCCACTTT.

The chain combines TRBV6-5 with TRBJ1-2, with 9 bases aligning to TRBD1. CDR1 is MNHEY, CDR2 SVGAGI, per germline. The V and J ends lost 6 bases and 1 base, in that order; junction bases with no gene match: 6. The CDR3 totals 15 residues. CDR3 amino acids: CASRLGQGSNYGYTF. The CDR3 nucleotides are TGTGCCAGCAGGCTCGGACAGGGGAGTAACTATGGCTACACCTTC.

Regarding this clone: The junction departs from the called germline gene at one end, perhaps through a read error. V is TRBV5-1 and J is TRBJ1-4, with 10 bases identical to TRBD1. Germline V gene sequence: CDR1 SGHRS, CDR2 YFSETQ. This CDR3 region has 16 residues. CDR3 sequence (DNA): TGCGCCAGCAGTTTGGGACAGGGGCTTACTAATGAAAAACTGTTTTTT. This gives the protein CASSLGQGLTNEKLFF.

This chain connects TRBV5-5 to TRBJ1-1; unclear D gene. The V end lost 0 bases, the J end lost 4 bases, and 7 bases lay between the germline ends. Germline V CDR1 and CDR2: SGHKS, YYEKEE (reference sequence). This CDR3 region has 13 residues. The CDR3 sequence: CASSLGQITEAFF. CDR3 DNA: TGTGCCAGCAGCTTGGGGCAGATCACTGAAGCTTTCTTT.

This chain joins TRBV2 and TRBJ1-1; D perhaps matches TRBD1 (6 bases). Germline assignment: CDR1 SNHLY and CDR2 FYNNEI. Trimming left V 7 bases short and J 6 bases short, with 9 bases between. The CDR3 consists of 11 residues. The CDR3 DNA follows: TGTGCCAGCAAGGGGGGGCCTGAAGCTTTCTTT. It encodes CASKGGPEAFF.

V and J are TRBV19 and TRBJ2-1, with 13 positions matching TRBD2. CDR3 length equals 19 residues. Germline V lookup: CDR1 LNHDA, CDR2 SQIVND (reference sequence). J lost 2 bases, V lost 7 bases, and 14 bases had no gene match. The CDR3 DNA reads TGTGCCAGTACCCCCAGGTCGAGACTAGCGGGGGGAACCTACAATGAGCAGTTCTTC. Translating it yields CASTPRSRLAGGTYNEQFF.

CDR3: CASSSLIQGEQYF. CDR3 nucleotide sequence: TGCGCCAGCAGCTCCCTCATCCAGGGCGAGCAGTACTTC. This sequence joins TRBV5-1 and TRBJ2-7; D might be TRBD1 (5 bases). The V and J ends lost 3 bases and 6 bases respectively, with 13 bases between them. CDR3 size: 13 residues. Germline CDR1 is SGHRS and CDR2 is YFSETQ.

This clone was observed a handful of times. The rearrangement joins TRBV10-3 to TRBJ1-2; D is unresolved. V lost 3 bases and J lost 7, with 12 bases in between. The germline gives CDR1 ENHRY, CDR2 SYGVKD. This CDR3 region has 13 residues. The CDR3 protein is CAISEKDDTGYTF. DNA for the CDR3: TGTGCCATCAGTGAAAAGGACGACACTGGCTACACCTTC.

This chain links TRBV5-1 with TRBJ2-1; tentative D call: TRBD1 (6 bases). Germline loops: CDR1 SGHRS, CDR2 YFSETQ. V lost 4 bases to trimming and J lost 11 bases, with 19 bases between them. The CDR3 covers 14 residues. Written as DNA, the CDR3 is TGCGCCAGCAGCCTAGCCGTCAGGGGCGACCAGCAGTTCTTC. Translation: CASSLAVRGDQQFF.

The chain is built from TRBV10-3 and TRBJ1-2; no firm D call. Germline values: CDR1 ENHRY, CDR2 SYGVKD. With 3 bases removed from V and 4 bases from J, the gap between germline ends came to 9 bases. The CDR3 is 13 residues long. CDR3 sequence (DNA): TGTGCCATCAGTGATTGGGAGAGCTATGGCTACACCTTC. It yields the protein CAISDWESYGYTF.

The J gene is TRBJ1-2, the V gene TRBV5-1; 7 nucleotides agree with TRBD1. This CDR3 comprises 15 residues. CDR1 is SGHRS and CDR2 is YFSETQ in the germline V gene. Trimming cost V 3 bases and J 1 base; bases outside gene matches: 6. The CDR3 is CASSSQGGLNYGYTF. DNA for the CDR3: TGCGCCAGCAGCTCCCAGGGGGGACTTAACTATGGCTACACCTTC. Filled out from reference TRBV5-1 and TRBJ1-2, the complete variable domain reads KAGVTQTPRYLIKTRGQQVTLSCSPISGHRSVSWYQQTPGQGLQFLFEYFSETQRNKGNFPGRFSGRQFSNSRSEMNVSTLELGDSALYLCASSSQGGLNYGYTFGSGTRLTVV.